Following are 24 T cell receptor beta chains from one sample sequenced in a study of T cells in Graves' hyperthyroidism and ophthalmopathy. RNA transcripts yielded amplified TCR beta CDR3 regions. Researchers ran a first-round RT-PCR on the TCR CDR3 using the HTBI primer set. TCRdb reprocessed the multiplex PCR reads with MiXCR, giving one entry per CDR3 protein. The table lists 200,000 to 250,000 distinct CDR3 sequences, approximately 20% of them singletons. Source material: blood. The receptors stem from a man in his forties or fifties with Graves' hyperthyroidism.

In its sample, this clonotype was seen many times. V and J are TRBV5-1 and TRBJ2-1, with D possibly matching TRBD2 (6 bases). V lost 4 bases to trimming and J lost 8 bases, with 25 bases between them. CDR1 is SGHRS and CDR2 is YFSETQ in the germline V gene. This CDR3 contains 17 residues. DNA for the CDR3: TGCGCCAGCAGCGAGAATCCTTTGGGAGGTTTTACCGATGAGCAGTTCTTC. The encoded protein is CASSENPLGGFTDEQFF.

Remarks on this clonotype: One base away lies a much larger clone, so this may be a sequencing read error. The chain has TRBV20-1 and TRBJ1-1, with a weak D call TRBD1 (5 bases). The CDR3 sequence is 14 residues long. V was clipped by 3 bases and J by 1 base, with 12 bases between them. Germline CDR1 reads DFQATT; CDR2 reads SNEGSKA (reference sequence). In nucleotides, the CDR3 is TGCAGTGCTAGTGGGGAAAGGGGGAACACTGAAGCTTTCTTT. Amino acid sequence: CSASGERGNTEAFF.

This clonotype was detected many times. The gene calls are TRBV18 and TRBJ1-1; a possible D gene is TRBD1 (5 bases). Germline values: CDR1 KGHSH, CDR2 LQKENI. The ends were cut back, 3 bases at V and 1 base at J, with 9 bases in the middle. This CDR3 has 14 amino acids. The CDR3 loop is CASSPDGGNTEAFF. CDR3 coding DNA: TGTGCCAGCTCACCCGACGGGGGGAACACTGAAGCTTTCTTT. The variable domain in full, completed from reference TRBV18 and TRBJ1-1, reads NAGVMQNPRHLVRRRGQEARLRCSPMKGHSHVYWYRQLPEEGLKFMVYLQKENIIDESGMPKERFSAEFPKEGPSILRIQQVVRGDSAAYFCASSPDGGNTEAFFGQGTRLTVV.

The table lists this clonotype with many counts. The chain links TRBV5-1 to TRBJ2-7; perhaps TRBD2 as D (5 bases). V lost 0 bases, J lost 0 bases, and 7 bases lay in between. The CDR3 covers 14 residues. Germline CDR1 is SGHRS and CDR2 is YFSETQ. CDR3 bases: TGCGCCAGCAGCTTGGCGAGGGCCTCCTACGAGCAGTACTTC. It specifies CASSLARASYEQYF.

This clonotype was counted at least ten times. The chain's CDR3 is CASSQEGYNQPQHF. The CDR3 nucleotides read TGTGCCAGCAGCCAAGAAGGGTACAATCAGCCCCAGCATTTT. The V call is TRBV14, the J call TRBJ1-5; D remains ambiguous. Germline V gene data show CDR1 as SGHDN and CDR2 as FVKESK. The CDR3 consists of 14 residues. Trimming stripped 0 bases from V and 3 bases from J, with 6 bases between.

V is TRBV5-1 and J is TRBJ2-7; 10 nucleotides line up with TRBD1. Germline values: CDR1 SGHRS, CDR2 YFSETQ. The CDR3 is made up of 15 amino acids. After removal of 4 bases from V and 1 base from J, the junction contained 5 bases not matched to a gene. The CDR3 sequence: CASSIGTGESYEQYF. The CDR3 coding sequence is TGCGCCAGCAGCATAGGGACAGGGGAGTCCTACGAGCAGTACTTC.

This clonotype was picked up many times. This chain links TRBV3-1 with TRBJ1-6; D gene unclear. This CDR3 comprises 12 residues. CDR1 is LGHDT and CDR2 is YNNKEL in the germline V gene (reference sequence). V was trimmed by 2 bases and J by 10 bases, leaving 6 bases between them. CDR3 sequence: CASSQNQSPLHF. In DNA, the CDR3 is TGTGCCAGCAGCCAAAACCAGTCACCCCTCCACTTT.

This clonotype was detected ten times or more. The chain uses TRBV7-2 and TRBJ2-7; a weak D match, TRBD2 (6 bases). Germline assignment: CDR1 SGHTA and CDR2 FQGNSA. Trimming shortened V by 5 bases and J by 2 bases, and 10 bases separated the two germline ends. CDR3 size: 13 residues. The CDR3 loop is CASSRGRTYEQYF. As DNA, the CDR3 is TGTGCCAGCAGCCGGGGGAGGACCTACGAGCAGTACTTC.

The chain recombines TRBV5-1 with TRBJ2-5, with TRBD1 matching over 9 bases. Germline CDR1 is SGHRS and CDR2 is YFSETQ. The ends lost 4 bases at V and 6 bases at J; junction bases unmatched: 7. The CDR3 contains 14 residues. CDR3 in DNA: TGCGCCAGCAGCATAGGGACAGGGCAAAAGACCCAGTACTTC. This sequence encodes CASSIGTGQKTQYF.

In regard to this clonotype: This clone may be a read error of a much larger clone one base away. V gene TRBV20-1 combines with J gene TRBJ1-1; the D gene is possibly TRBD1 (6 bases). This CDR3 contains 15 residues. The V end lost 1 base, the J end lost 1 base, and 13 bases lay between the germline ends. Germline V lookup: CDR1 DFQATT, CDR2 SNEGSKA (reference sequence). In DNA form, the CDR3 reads TGCAGTGCTAGAGCCCGGGACAAGGCGAACACTGAAGCTTTCTTT. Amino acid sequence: CSARARDKANTEAFF.

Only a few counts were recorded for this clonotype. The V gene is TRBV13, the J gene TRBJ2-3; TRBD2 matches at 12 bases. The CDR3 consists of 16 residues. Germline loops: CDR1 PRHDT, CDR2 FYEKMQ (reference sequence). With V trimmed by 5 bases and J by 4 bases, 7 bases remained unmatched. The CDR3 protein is CASSPSSGGESDTQYF. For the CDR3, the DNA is TGTGCCAGCAGCCCATCTAGCGGGGGGGAGTCAGATACGCAGTATTTT. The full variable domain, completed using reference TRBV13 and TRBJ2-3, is AAGVIQSPRHLIKEKRETATLKCYPIPRHDTVYWYQQGPGQDPQFLISFYEKMQSDKGSIPDRFSAQQFSDYHSELNMSSLELGDSALYFCASSPSSGGESDTQYFGPGTRLTVL.

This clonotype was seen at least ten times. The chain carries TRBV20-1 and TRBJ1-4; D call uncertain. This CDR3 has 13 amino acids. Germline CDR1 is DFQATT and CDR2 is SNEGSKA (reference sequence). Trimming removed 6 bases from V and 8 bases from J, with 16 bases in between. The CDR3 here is CSAAGGRGEKLFF. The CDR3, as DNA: TGCAGTGCGGCGGGAGGGCGGGGAGAAAAACTGTTTTTT.

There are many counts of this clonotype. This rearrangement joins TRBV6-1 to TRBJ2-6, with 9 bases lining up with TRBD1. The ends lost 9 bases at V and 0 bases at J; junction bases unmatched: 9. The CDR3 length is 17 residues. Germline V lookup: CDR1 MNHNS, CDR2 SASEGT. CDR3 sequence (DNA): TGTGCCAGTAGTCCGGGACAGGGAATCTCTGGGGCCAACGTCCTGACTTTC. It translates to CASSPGQGISGANVLTF.

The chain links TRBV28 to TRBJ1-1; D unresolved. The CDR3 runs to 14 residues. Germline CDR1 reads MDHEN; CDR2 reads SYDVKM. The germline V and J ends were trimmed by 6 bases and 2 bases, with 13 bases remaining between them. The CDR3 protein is CASRPSGRNTEAFF. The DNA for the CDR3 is TGTGCCAGCAGACCCTCGGGCAGAAACACTGAAGCTTTCTTT.

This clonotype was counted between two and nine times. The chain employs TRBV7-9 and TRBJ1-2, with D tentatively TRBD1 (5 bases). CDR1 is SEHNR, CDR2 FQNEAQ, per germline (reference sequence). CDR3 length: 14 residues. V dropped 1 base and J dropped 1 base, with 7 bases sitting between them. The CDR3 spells CASSLGQNNYGYTF. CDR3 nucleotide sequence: TGTGCCAGCAGCTTAGGACAGAATAACTATGGCTACACCTTC.

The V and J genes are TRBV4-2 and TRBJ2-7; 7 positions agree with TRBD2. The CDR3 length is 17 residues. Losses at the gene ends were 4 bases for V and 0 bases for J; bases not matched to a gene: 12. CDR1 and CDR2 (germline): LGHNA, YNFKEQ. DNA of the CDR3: TGTGCCAGCAGCCGAGCCGCGAGCGGGACCTTCTCCTACGAGCAGTACTTC. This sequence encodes CASSRAASGTFSYEQYF.

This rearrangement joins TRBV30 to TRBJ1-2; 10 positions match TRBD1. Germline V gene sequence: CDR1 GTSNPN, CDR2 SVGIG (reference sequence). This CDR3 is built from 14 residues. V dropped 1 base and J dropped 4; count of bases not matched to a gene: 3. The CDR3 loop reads CAWSARTGGYGYTF. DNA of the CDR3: TGTGCCTGGAGTGCGAGGACAGGGGGCTATGGCTACACCTTC.

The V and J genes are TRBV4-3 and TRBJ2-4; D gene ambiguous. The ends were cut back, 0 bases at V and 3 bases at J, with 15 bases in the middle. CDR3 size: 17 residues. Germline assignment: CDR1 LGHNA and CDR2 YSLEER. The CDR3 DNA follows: TGCGCCAGCAGCCAAGATCCCCCCCCTGTGGGCAAAAACATTCAGTACTTC. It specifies CASSQDPPPVGKNIQYF.

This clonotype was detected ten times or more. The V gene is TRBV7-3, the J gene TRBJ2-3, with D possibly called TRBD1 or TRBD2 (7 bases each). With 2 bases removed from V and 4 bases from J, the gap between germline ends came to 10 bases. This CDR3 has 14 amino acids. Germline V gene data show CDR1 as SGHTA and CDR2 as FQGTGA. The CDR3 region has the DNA TGTGCCAGCAGCTTATCAGGGGGGGCAGATACGCAGTATTTT. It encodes CASSLSGGADTQYF.

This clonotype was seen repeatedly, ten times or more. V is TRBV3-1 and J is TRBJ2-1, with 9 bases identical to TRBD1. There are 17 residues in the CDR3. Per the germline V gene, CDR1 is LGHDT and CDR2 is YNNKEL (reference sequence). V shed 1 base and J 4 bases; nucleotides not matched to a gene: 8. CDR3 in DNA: TGTGCCAGCAGCCAAGGGGTGGGGACAGGGACTTACAATGAGCAGTTCTTC. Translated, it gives CASSQGVGTGTYNEQFF.

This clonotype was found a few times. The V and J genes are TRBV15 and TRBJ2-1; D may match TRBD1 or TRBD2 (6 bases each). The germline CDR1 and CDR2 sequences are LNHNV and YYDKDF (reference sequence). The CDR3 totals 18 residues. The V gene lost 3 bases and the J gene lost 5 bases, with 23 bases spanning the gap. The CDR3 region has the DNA TGTGCCACCAGCAGTGAGGGGGTGACTAGGCGGACCGACAATGAGCAGTTCTTC. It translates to CATSSEGVTRRTDNEQFF.

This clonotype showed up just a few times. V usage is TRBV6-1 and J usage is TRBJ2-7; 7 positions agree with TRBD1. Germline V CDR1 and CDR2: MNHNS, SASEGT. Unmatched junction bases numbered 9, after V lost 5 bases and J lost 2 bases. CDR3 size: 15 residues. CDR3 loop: CASSRLGQDPYEQYF. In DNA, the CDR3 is TGTGCCAGCAGTCGCCTTGGACAGGATCCCTACGAGCAGTACTTC.

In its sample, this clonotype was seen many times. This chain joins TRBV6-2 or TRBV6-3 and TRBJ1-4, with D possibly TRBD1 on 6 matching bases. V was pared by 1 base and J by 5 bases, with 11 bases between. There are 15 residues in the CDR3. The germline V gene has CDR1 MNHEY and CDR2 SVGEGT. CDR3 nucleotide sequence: TGTGCCAGCAGTTACTGGGGACACCGAAATGAAAAACTGTTTTTT. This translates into CASSYWGHRNEKLFF.

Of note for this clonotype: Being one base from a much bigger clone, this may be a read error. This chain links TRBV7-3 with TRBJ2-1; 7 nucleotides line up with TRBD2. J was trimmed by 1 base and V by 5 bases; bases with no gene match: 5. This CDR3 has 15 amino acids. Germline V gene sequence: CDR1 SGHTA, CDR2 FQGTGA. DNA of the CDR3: TGTGCCAGCAGCCGACTAGCTGATTCCTACAATGAGCAGTTCTTC. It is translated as CASSRLADSYNEQFF.